This is a list of T cell receptor beta chains from one sample in a study of blood T cell repertoires in COVID-19. TCRdb keeps only in-frame clones here, not all; method: immunoSEQ multiplex PCR. The sample has about 270,000 clones, around 81% seen once; the top ten hold around 2.9%. What was sequenced was peripheral blood. The receptors shown here come from an older woman with active or convalescent COVID-19. The CDR3 runs from the conserved cysteine through the conserved F or W. A D gene is named only where the DNA matches it firmly. Some rows have no size entry. The others give once, few or many, or a class for an expanded clone.

size | D | J | V | DNA | CDR3
. | TRBD2 | TRBJ2-1 | TRBV3-1/TRBV3-2 | TGTGCCAGCAGCCAACAGCGGGGTAACAATGAGCAGTTCTTC | CASSQQRGNNEQFF
. | . | TRBJ1-5 | TRBV19 | TGTGCCAGTAGTATAGATGGAAATCAGGATCAGCCCCAGCATTTT | CASSIDGNQDQPQHF
. | . | TRBJ1-4 | TRBV5-1 | TGCGCCAGCAGCTTGGCCCCGGGGGCTAATGAAAAACTGTTTTTT | CASSLAPGANEKLFF
. | . | TRBJ2-4 | TRBV12-3/TRBV12-4 | TGTGCCACCCGCGGGGTAGAAAACATTCAGTACTTC | CATRGVENIQYF
. | TRBD1 | TRBJ2-2 | TRBV27 | TGTGCCAGCAGTTCCTACAGGGGGCCAAACACCGGGGAGCTGTTTTTT | CASSSYRGPNTGELFF
. | . | TRBJ1-5 | TRBV7-3 | TGTGCCAGCAGCCCCGGACAGTTCAGTCAGCCCCAGCATTTT | CASSPGQFSQPQHF
. | TRBD2 | TRBJ2-5 | TRBV15 | TGTGCCACCAGCAGCCGAGGACTAGCGGGCACTCTGTACCAAGAGACCCAGTACTTC | CATSSRGLAGTLYQETQYF
. | TRBD1 | TRBJ1-6 | TRBV6-5 | TGTGCCAGCACCTTAGACAGGGAGAAGGGGCCCCTCCACTTT | CASTLDREKGPLHF
. | TRBD1 | TRBJ1-2 | TRBV18 | TGTGCCAGCTCCCGCGACAGGGGGCAAGGAAACTATGGCTACACCTTC | CASSRDRGQGNYGYTF
. | . | TRBJ2-1 | TRBV2 | TGTGCCAGTAGGAGAGGGCACGATGAGCAGTTCTTC | CASRRGHDEQFF
. | . | TRBJ2-2 | TRBV9 | TGTGCCAGCAGCCCCCGGGCAGGGGTCAACACCGGGGAGCTGTTTTTT | CASSPRAGVNTGELFF
once | . | TRBJ1-1 | TRBV4-1 | TGCGCCAGCAGCCAACAGAGAGGGGGTTCAGTGAACACTGAAGCTTTCTTT | CASSQQRGGSVNTEAFF
few | TRBD1 | TRBJ1-2 | TRBV18 | TGTGCCAGCTCACCATCGACAGGGGGCGATAGGCTATATGGCTACACCTTC | CASSPSTGGDRLYGYTF
. | . | TRBJ2-3 | TRBV7-3 | TGTGCCAGCAGCTTTCAGGCGGGGCGCACAGATACGCAGTATTTT | CASSFQAGRTDTQYF
. | TRBD1 | TRBJ1-5 | TRBV6-4 | TGCGCCCGCATTCCCCGGGGGGGACAGGGGGGAGATCAGCCCCAGCATTTT | CARIPRGGQGGDQPQHF
. | . | TRBJ2-7 | TRBV9 | TGTGCCAGCAGCGGGGGAGTCTCCTTGTACGAGCAGTACTTC | CASSGGVSLYEQYF
. | . | TRBJ1-6 | TRBV6-5 | TGTGCCAGCAATCCCCTCAAGGGAAAGGGGTCACCCCTCCACTTT | CASNPLKGKGSPLHF
. | TRBD2 | TRBJ2-1 | TRBV6-2/TRBV6-3 | TGTGCCAGCAGTTTAAAGCTAGCGGGGGGGCGGTTCTTC | CASSLKLAGGRFF
. | TRBD1 | TRBJ2-1 | TRBV4-3 | TGCGCCAGCAGCCAAGATCAGGACAGGGGTTACAATGAGCAGTTCTTC | CASSQDQDRGYNEQFF
. | . | TRBJ1-1 | TRBV13 | TGTGCCAGCAGCTTAGGCCAGGGGCGGAACACTGAAGCTTTCTTT | CASSLGQGRNTEAFF
. | . | TRBJ2-4 | TRBV11-2 | TGTGCCAGCAGCCCCAGGGGGGACATCGCTATTCAGTACTTC | CASSPRGDIAIQYF
few | . | TRBJ2-3 | TRBV19 | TGTGCCAGTAGTATAGAGGTGGCGGGTGGTACAGATACGCAGTATTTT | CASSIEVAGGTDTQYF
. | . | TRBJ1-3 | TRBV24-1 | TGTGCCACCAGTGATATCAGGGCGCGCTCTGGAAACACCATATATTTT | CATSDIRARSGNTIYF
. | TRBD1 | TRBJ2-1 | TRBV11-3 | TGTGCCAGCAGCCCCGGGACAGGGCACAATGAGCAGTTCTTC | CASSPGTGHNEQFF
. | TRBD1 | TRBJ1-1 | TRBV4-1 | TGCGCCAGCAGCCGGGGACAGGGAGGCACCACTGAAGCTTTCTTT | CASSRGQGGTTEAFF
. | TRBD2 | TRBJ2-3 | TRBV2 | TGTGCCAGCAGTGGGCCGGGTAGCGGGGGATTAGATACGCAGTATTTT | CASSGPGSGGLDTQYF
. | TRBD1 | TRBJ2-1 | TRBV5-1 | TGCGCCAGCAGCTGGGACAGGCACATAGGGGATGAGCAGTTCTTC | CASSWDRHIGDEQFF
few | . | TRBJ2-3 | TRBV4-1 | TGCGCCAGCAGCCCCGGCAAAGGGGGGGGAGATACGCAGTATTTT | CASSPGKGGGDTQYF
. | . | TRBJ1-4 | TRBV10-3 | TGTGCCATCAGTGAATCAGGGGCTAATGAAAAACTGTTTTTT | CAISESGANEKLFF
. | . | TRBJ1-2 | TRBV7-9 | TGTGCCAGCAGCCCCCGGACAGCCTATGGCTACACCTTC | CASSPRTAYGYTF
. | . | TRBJ1-6 | TRBV4-3 | TGCGCCAGCAGCCAAGATAGTAGGAGAGGTTCACCCCTCCACTTT | CASSQDSRRGSPLHF
. | . | TRBJ1-5 | TRBV5-6 | TGTGCCAGCAGCTTGGCCGGGGGGGAGCCCCAGCATTTT | CASSLAGGEPQHF
few | TRBD1 | TRBJ1-4 | TRBV7-9 | TGTGCCAGCAGCCCGGGACAGGGGGCTGATGAAAAACTGTTTTTT | CASSPGQGADEKLFF
many | . | TRBJ2-3 | TRBV7-9 | TGTGCCAGCACCCATACGGCGGCGAATACGCAGTATTTT | CASTHTAANTQYF
. | TRBD1 | TRBJ2-7 | TRBV5-6 | TGTGCCAGAAATAACAGGGGGAGCTCCTACGAGCAGTACTTC | CARNNRGSSYEQYF
. | TRBD1 | TRBJ2-3 | TRBV27 | TGTGCCAGCAGTTTATACCGGGACAGGGGCACAGATACGCAGTATTTT | CASSLYRDRGTDTQYF
. | . | TRBJ2-3 | TRBV5-1 | TGCGCCAGCAGCCCCCTTGATAGAGCTCTGAGGGATACGCAGTATTTT | CASSPLDRALRDTQYF
. | . | TRBJ2-2 | TRBV12-2 | TGTGCAAGTCGCCCGTGGCGGGGGGGGCACACCGGGGAGCTGTTTTTT | CASRPWRGGHTGELFF
. | TRBD1 | TRBJ1-5 | TRBV7-9 | TGTGCCAGCAGCCCCCAGGGGGATCAGCCCCAGCATTTT | CASSPQGDQPQHF
few | TRBD1 | TRBJ1-2 | TRBV11-1 | TGTGCCAGCAGGAAGGGACAGGGTACGAGCTACACCTTC | CASRKGQGTSYTF
. | . | TRBJ1-5 | TRBV28 | TGTGCCAGCAGTTTTCCAGGGGACCAGCCCCAGCATTTT | CASSFPGDQPQHF
once | . | TRBJ1-2 | TRBV19 | TGTGCCAGTAGTATATCCCAGCGCACTTATGGCTACACCTTC | CASSISQRTYGYTF
. | TRBD2 | TRBJ2-5 | TRBV5-6 | TGTGCCAGCAGCTTGGTTGGCGGGGGGCAACAAGAGACCCAGTACTTC | CASSLVGGGQQETQYF
. | . | TRBJ2-3 | TRBV9 | TGTGCCAGCAGCTCAGGGGCAGGGACAGATACGCAGTATTTT | CASSSGAGTDTQYF
. | . | TRBJ2-3 | TRBV9 | TGTGCCAGCAGCGTAGGCGGGACCGGGAAAGATACGCAGTATTTT | CASSVGGTGKDTQYF
. | . | TRBJ2-1 | TRBV28 | TGTGCCAGCAGCGTTAGGGGGTTCTCCTACAATGAGCAGTTCTTC | CASSVRGFSYNEQFF
once | TRBD2 | TRBJ2-1 | TRBV3-1/TRBV3-2 | TGTGCCAGCAGCCAAGGACTAGCGGGGGGCCTACGAAATGAGCAGTTCTTC | CASSQGLAGGLRNEQFF